This TCR beta chain derives from a study of tumor-infiltrating lymphocytes in primary liver carcinoma. Study background: Through surgical resection, the patients' primary liver carcinoma was treated. In every tissue type, samples returned a similar yield of roughly 3.5 to 8 million productive TCRbeta reads.

Remarks on this clonotype: Its antigen is as yet unknown.

General study findings and limits: The difference in top-250-clone fraction between tumors and blood was significant, favoring tumors (p = 0.039).

The CDR3 contains 13 residues. Germline V gene sequence: CDR1 GTSNPN, CDR2 SVGIG (reference sequence). Trimming cost V 3 bases and J 3 bases; bases outside gene matches: 2. Alongside blood RNA obtained from unsorted whole blood, germline DNA was also extracted. Before the operation took place, around 4 milliliters of peripheral blood were collected. TCR beta cDNA was reverse-transcribed from 450 to 500 ng of total RNA. The reaction used a constant-region primer and ProtoScript II reverse transcriptase. A slightly modified ARM-PCR protocol with three nested multiplex PCR rounds produced these TCR beta libraries. TRBV1-TRBV30 forward primers paired with a C-beta reverse primer were used in the first two PCR rounds, which ran roughly 9 cycles each. From the multiplex PCR reads, TCRdb called clonotypes with MiXCR, one entry per CDR3 protein. The sample records around 330,000 distinct CDR3 sequences, approximately 54% being singletons.

V and J are TRBV30 and TRBJ1-5, with 7 positions matching TRBD1. The clonotype originates from a woman aged 25 to 39 with primary liver carcinoma and hepatitis B virus infection. Sequenced input: peripheral blood. In DNA form, the CDR3 reads TGTGCCTGGAGCGGGACAGCCAATCAGCCCCAGCATTTT. Its protein is CAWSGTANQPQHF.